This TCR beta chain was sequenced during a study of shared clonotypes between healthy human individuals. The table lists this clone with a count of one. CDR1 is SGHRS, CDR2 YFSETQ, per germline. CDR3 length: 16 amino acids. Sequenced by immunoSEQ multiplex PCR; TCRdb stores in-frame clones only, minus some. The sample carries around 500,000 clones, approximately 80% recorded once. Sequencing used PBMCs. The receptor was derived from a woman aged 40-49 years in good health. Some clones in this sample may be carry-over from other donors' samples. This rearrangement joins TRBV5-1 to TRBJ2-5, with TRBD2 identical over 10 bases. The J call is in doubt because the DNA end fits TRBJ2-7 better. The DNA of the CDR3 is TGCGCCAGCAGCTTGGCCCCTAGCGGGAGTCTATACGAGCAGTACTTC. Translation gives CASSLAPSGSLYEQYF.